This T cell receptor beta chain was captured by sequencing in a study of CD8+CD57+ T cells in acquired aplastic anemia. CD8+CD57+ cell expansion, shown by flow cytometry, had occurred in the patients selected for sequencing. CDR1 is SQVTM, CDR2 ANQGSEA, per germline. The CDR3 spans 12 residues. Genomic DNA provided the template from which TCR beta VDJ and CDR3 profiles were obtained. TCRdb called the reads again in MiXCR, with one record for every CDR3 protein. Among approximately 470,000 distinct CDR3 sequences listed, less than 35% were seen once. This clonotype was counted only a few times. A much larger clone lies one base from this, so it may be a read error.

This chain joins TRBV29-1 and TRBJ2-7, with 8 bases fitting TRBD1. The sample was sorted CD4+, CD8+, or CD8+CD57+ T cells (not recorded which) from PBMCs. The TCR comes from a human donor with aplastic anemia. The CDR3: CSVKTGAYERYF. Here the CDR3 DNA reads TGCAGCGTTAAGACAGGGGCCTACGAGCGGTACTTC.